The next 14 T cell receptor beta chains were all read from a single sample in a study of blood T cell repertoires in COVID-19. Assay used: immunoSEQ multiplex PCR; TCRdb lists only in-frame clones, some missing. The sample includes over 150,000 clones, roughly four fifths of them seen just once. The specimen was peripheral blood. These TCRs come from a woman between 45 and 60 years old with acute or convalescent COVID-19.

The sample holds one count of this clone. The chain recombines TRBV4-2 with TRBJ2-7, with TRBD2 as a possible D gene (5 bases). The germline V gene has CDR1 LGHNA and CDR2 YNFKEQ. V dropped 2 bases and J dropped 6 bases, with 23 bases sitting between them. The CDR3 runs 17 residues. For the CDR3, the DNA is TGTGCCAGCAGCCAATTCTACCGGGGTGTTAATAGTGTCGAGCAGTACTTC. Amino acids: CASSQFYRGVNSVEQYF.

The chain links TRBV5-1 to TRBJ2-3; 10 bases match TRBD2. The germline V gene has CDR1 SGHRS and CDR2 YFSETQ. Trimming removed 0 bases from V and 4 bases from J; junction bases left unmatched: 5. The CDR3 sequence is 16 residues long. CDR3 nucleotide sequence: TGCGCCAGCAGCTTGGGTAGCGGGGGGCCGTCAGATACGCAGTATTTT. Translation: CASSLGSGGPSDTQYF.

The CDR3 bases are TGTGCCAGCAGCCAGGGGATCTCCTACGAGCAGTACTTC. It encodes CASSQGISYEQYF. This rearrangement joins TRBV11-2 to TRBJ2-7; the D gene is possibly TRBD1 (6 bases). Germline CDR1 and CDR2: SGHAT and FQNNGV. The V end was cut by 5 bases, the J end by 0 bases, with 8 bases between. This CDR3 contains 13 residues.

With regard to this clone: The junction differs from germline at one of its ends, possibly a read error. The rearrangement joins TRBV18 to TRBJ2-1, with D possibly TRBD2 on 6 matching bases. CDR3 length equals 12 residues. Germline V gene sequence: CDR1 KGHSH, CDR2 LQKENI. The CDR3 nucleotides are TGTGCCAGCTCAGACCAGGAACTAGCTTACATCTTC. It translates to CASSDQELAYIF.

The V gene is TRBV30, the J gene TRBJ2-2; 8 bases align to TRBD1. Looked up from germline, CDR1 is GTSNPN and CDR2 is SVGIG (reference sequence). This CDR3 contains 16 residues. V dropped 3 bases and J dropped 6; count of bases not matched to a gene: 12. The CDR3 reads CAWSLQGAGGAGELFF. In DNA, the CDR3 is TGTGCCTGGAGCCTTCAGGGGGCCGGTGGGGCCGGGGAGCTGTTTTTT.

The chain uses TRBV7-9 and TRBJ2-5; D may be TRBD2 (6 bases). Looked up from germline, CDR1 is SEHNR and CDR2 is FQNEAQ (reference sequence). V was clipped by 0 bases and J by 2 bases, with 10 bases between them. The CDR3 runs 15 residues. This CDR3 is CASSLAGGMQETQYF. Here the CDR3 DNA reads TGTGCCAGCAGCTTAGCCGGCGGGATGCAAGAGACCCAGTACTTC.

This clone was detected only a few times. The chain carries TRBV19 and TRBJ2-7; TRBD2 is a possible D gene (5 bases). The germline CDR1 and CDR2 sequences are LNHDA and SQIVND (reference sequence). Deletions cut 5 bases from V and 1 base from J, with 12 bases between. This CDR3 comprises 14 residues. CDR3 nucleotides: TGTGCCAGTAGTTTGGTACAGCGGTCCTACGAGCAGTACTTC. Amino acids: CASSLVQRSYEQYF.

The chain recombines TRBV6-5 with TRBJ2-1; D remains ambiguous. The CDR3 has 13 amino acids. Germline loops: CDR1 MNHEY, CDR2 SVGAGI. Trimming stripped 5 bases from V and 0 bases from J, with 5 bases between. CDR3 protein: CASSPHSYNEQFF. The CDR3 region has the DNA TGTGCCAGCAGTCCCCACTCCTACAATGAGCAGTTCTTC.

The chain is built from TRBV27 and TRBJ2-7, with a tentative D call TRBD1 (6 bases). The germline V gene encodes CDR1 MNHEY and CDR2 SMNVEV (reference sequence). The CDR3 runs 12 residues. V was shortened by 5 bases and J by 4 bases, with 9 bases between the two germline ends. The chain's CDR3 is CASSQQGYEQYF. The DNA of the CDR3 is TGTGCCAGCAGTCAACAGGGTTACGAGCAGTACTTC.

The genes are TRBV7-2 and TRBJ2-3, with D possibly TRBD1 on 6 matching bases. Germline-derived CDR1 and CDR2 are SGHTA and FQGNSA. The V end lost 5 bases, the J end lost 6 bases, and 12 bases lay between the germline ends. This CDR3 has 13 amino acids. As DNA, the CDR3 is TGTGCCAGCAGCGAAAGTAGGGGGGATACGCAGTATTTT. Its translation: CASSESRGDTQYF.

The genes are TRBV7-9 and TRBJ1-1; maybe TRBD1 (5 bases). Germline V gene lookup returns CDR1 SEHNR and CDR2 FQNEAQ (reference sequence). The V and J ends lost 2 bases and 8 bases respectively, with 12 bases between them. The CDR3 consists of 13 residues. The CDR3 here is CASSLRRTREAFF. In DNA form, the CDR3 reads TGTGCCAGCAGCTTAAGACGGACAAGGGAAGCTTTCTTT.

The sample holds one count of this clone. V and J are TRBV6-5 and TRBJ1-1, with a weak D call TRBD1 (5 bases). There are 13 residues in the CDR3. Per germline, CDR1 MNHEY and CDR2 SVGAGI. V lost 6 bases, J lost 4 bases, and 12 bases lay in between. CDR3 region: CASRGARATEAFF. The CDR3 DNA is TGTGCCAGCAGAGGGGCCCGGGCCACTGAAGCTTTCTTT.

The rearrangement links TRBV4-3 to TRBJ1-2; maybe TRBD1 (5 bases). The CDR3 is 15 residues long. Germline V lookup: CDR1 LGHNA, CDR2 YSLEER. Trimming removed 0 bases at V and 3 bases at J, with 11 bases between. This chain's CDR3 is CASSQDMGGDYGYTF. In DNA form, the CDR3 reads TGCGCCAGCAGCCAAGATATGGGGGGGGACTATGGCTACACCTTC.

The chain joins TRBV7-2 to TRBJ2-2; TRBD1 is a possible D gene (6 bases). The CDR3 has 14 residues. Trimming removed 5 bases from V and 4 bases from J, with 11 bases in between. The germline V gene encodes CDR1 SGHTA and CDR2 FQGNSA. CDR3 nucleotide sequence: TGTGCCAGCAGCCAGAGAGGGGGCACCGGGGAGCTGTTTTTT. This gives the protein CASSQRGGTGELFF.